This note documents a single T cell receptor beta chain sequence. Antigen: not known. Produced via immunoSEQ multiplex PCR; TCRdb's table is partial and in-frame only. In the table there are around 180 clones, more than 20% of which are singletons. This entry belongs to a study of T cells in narcolepsy. The germline gives CDR1 SNHLY, CDR2 FYNNEI. CDR3 length: 16 amino acids. V was clipped by 6 bases and J by 3 bases, with 18 bases between them. General study points: Healthy controls reportedly lacked the autoreactive clonotypes serially found in patients' blood. Autoreactive HCRT-specific and TRIB2-specific clonotypes were marked in same-patient CSF-versus-blood CD4+ comparisons.

The J gene is TRBJ1-3, the V gene TRBV2; possible D gene TRBD1, 6 bases. Sequencing was done on a sample of cultured CD4+ T cells from cerebrospinal fluid. The receptor was isolated from a human donor with narcolepsy. The CDR3 region is CASSLGTPYRGNTIYF. The CDR3 nucleotides are TGTGCCAGCAGCTTAGGGACACCCTACCGTGGAAACACCATATATTTT.